A single sample is the source of the 23 T cell receptor beta chains below, sequenced in a study of naive and memory T cell subsets. Whole-study results and caveats: Possibly reflecting memory cells re-expressing CD45RA, a few larger clonotypes occurred in naive repertoires, especially CD8.

Both TRBC1 and TRBC2 were covered by a beta constant-region primer of two equimolar oligonucleotides. The ligated cDNA underwent four PCR rounds using SP2 and nested alpha and beta constant-region primers. Each CDR3 protein is one row after TCRdb ran MiXCR on the UMI-ligation and nested PCR reads. The sample yields about 140,000 distinct CDR3 sequences, 15% to 25% seen once. These receptors have no identified antigens. The sequenced material came from naive CD8+ T cells from blood. These receptors all stem from a human donor in good health.

Only a few counts were recorded for this clonotype. The V and J genes are TRBV28 and TRBJ2-7; D is unresolved. With 5 bases removed from V and 5 bases from J, the gap between germline ends came to 13 bases. The CDR3 loop spans 13 amino acids. Germline assignment: CDR1 MDHEN and CDR2 SYDVKM. The CDR3 sequence: CASSLPVGHEQYF. The CDR3, as DNA: TGTGCCAGCAGTCTACCCGTAGGCCACGAGCAGTACTTC.

This clonotype was seen a handful of times. At one of its ends the junction is not consistent with the germline gene, which may arise from a read error. V and J are TRBV6-5 and TRBJ2-3, with D tentatively TRBD2 (6 bases). This CDR3 region has 17 residues. Germline CDR1 is MNHEY and CDR2 is SVGAGI. The CDR3 here is CGSSPFRGTPGTDTQYF. CDR3 coding DNA: TGTGGCAGCAGCCCGTTTCGGGGGACCCCCGGCACAGATACGCAGTATTTT.

This clonotype was counted between two and nine times. V usage is TRBV2 and J usage is TRBJ1-1; D remains ambiguous. V shed 10 bases and J shed 2 bases, with 11 bases lying between them. CDR1 is SNHLY and CDR2 is FYNNEI in the germline V gene. This CDR3 has 12 amino acids. CDR3 loop: CAIRRINTEAFF. The CDR3 coding sequence is TGTGCCATTCGGAGAATTAACACTGAAGCTTTCTTT.

CDR3 region: CASSSLTSYEQYF. CDR3 nucleotides: TGTGCCAGCAGCTCCCTGACCTCCTACGAGCAGTACTTC. The chain couples TRBV7-6 to TRBJ2-7; no clear D. The germline V and J ends were trimmed by 4 bases and 0 bases, with 7 bases remaining between them. The germline V gene encodes CDR1 SGHVS and CDR2 FNYEAQ. This CDR3 has 13 residues.

This clonotype turned up a few times. The rearrangement uses TRBV20-1 and TRBJ2-1; TRBD2 is a possible D gene (6 bases). The CDR3 covers 12 residues. The germline CDR1 and CDR2 sequences are DFQATT and SNEGSKA (reference sequence). The V end lost 8 bases, the J end lost 3 bases, and 11 bases lay between the germline ends. The CDR3 bases are TGCAGTCTCTGGGGAGGCTACAATGAGCAGTTCTTC. Translation gives CSLWGGYNEQFF.

This clonotype was recorded a few times. The genes are TRBV6-2 or TRBV6-3 and TRBJ2-3, with a tentative D call TRBD2 (6 bases). The CDR3 length is 13 residues. Germline CDR1 reads MNHEY; CDR2 reads SVGEGT. The V gene lost 6 bases and the J gene lost 5 bases, with 12 bases spanning the gap. CDR3 coding DNA: TGTGCCAGCAGACGCGGGATTCAAGATACGCAGTATTTT. Its protein product is CASRRGIQDTQYF.

This clonotype was observed many times. The chain carries TRBV29-1 and TRBJ1-1; D gene uncertain. The CDR3 contains 10 residues. The germline V gene has CDR1 SQVTM and CDR2 ANQGSEA. Trimming stripped 4 bases from V and 3 bases from J, with 3 bases between. The CDR3: CSVVDTEAFF. In nucleotides, the CDR3 is TGCAGCGTTGTGGACACTGAAGCTTTCTTT.

This chain joins TRBV6-5 and TRBJ2-7; TRBD2 matches 10 bases. The V gene's germline CDR1 is MNHEY and CDR2 SVGAGI. The CDR3 loop spans 15 amino acids. The trim removed 5 bases at V and 4 bases at J, leaving 8 bases unmatched. The CDR3 loop reads CASSDSGRSEYEQYF. The CDR3 nucleotides read TGTGCCAGCAGTGATAGCGGGAGGTCGGAATACGAGCAGTACTTC.

Remarks on this clonotype: The junction shows a germline mismatch at one end, possibly a read error. The J gene is TRBJ2-1, the V gene TRBV28; a weak D match, TRBD2 (6 bases). The CDR3 loop spans 15 amino acids. Germline V gives CDR1 MDHEN, CDR2 SYDVKM. CDR3 residues: CDSRKLRETGNEQFF. In DNA, the CDR3 is TGTGACAGCAGAAAACTCCGGGAGACGGGGAATGAGCAGTTCTTC.

The rearrangement links TRBV4-2 to TRBJ2-3, with a possible D match to TRBD1 (6 bases). The germline V gene encodes CDR1 LGHNA and CDR2 YNFKEQ. V was trimmed by 4 bases and J by 3 bases, leaving 11 bases between them. This CDR3 is 14 amino acids long. The CDR3 DNA reads as TGTGCCAGCAGCCCGCAACAGGGAACAGATACGCAGTATTTT. Its protein is CASSPQQGTDTQYF.

This clonotype turned up a few times. The chain combines TRBV15 with TRBJ2-2, with D perhaps matching TRBD2 (6 bases). The V end was cut by 6 bases, the J end by 0 bases, with 8 bases between. The CDR3 is made up of 14 amino acids. Germline lookup yields CDR1 LNHNV and CDR2 YYDKDF (reference sequence). The CDR3 loop is CATSGGANTGELFF. CDR3 coding DNA: TGTGCCACCAGTGGCGGGGCGAACACCGGGGAGCTGTTTTTT.

This clonotype was detected only a few times. The CDR3 protein is CASSYNYNEQFF. As DNA, the CDR3 is TGTGCCAGCAGTTACAACTACAATGAGCAGTTCTTC. The chain recombines TRBV6-2 or TRBV6-3 with TRBJ2-1, with D uncertain. The germline V and J ends were trimmed by 2 bases and 3 bases, with 2 bases remaining between them. The CDR3 contains 12 residues. From germline, CDR1 is MNHEY and CDR2 SVGEGT.

This clonotype was seen a handful of times. The V call is TRBV5-1, the J call TRBJ1-2; 8 bases are a match to TRBD1. The ends lost 5 bases at V and 6 bases at J; junction bases unmatched: 9. This CDR3 has 14 residues. Germline values: CDR1 SGHRS, CDR2 YFSETQ. The CDR3 reads CASSFGQGGDGYTF. The CDR3 DNA sequence: TGCGCCAGCAGTTTCGGACAGGGAGGGGATGGCTACACCTTC. Combining the CDR3 with reference TRBV5-1 and TRBJ1-2 gives the whole variable domain KAGVTQTPRYLIKTRGQQVTLSCSPISGHRSVSWYQQTPGQGLQFLFEYFSETQRNKGNFPGRFSGRQFSNSRSEMNVSTLELGDSALYLCASSFGQGGDGYTFGSGTRLTVV.

This clonotype was seen a few times. The rearrangement joins TRBV27 to TRBJ1-1; 9 nucleotides agree with TRBD1. CDR1 is MNHEY and CDR2 is SMNVEV in the germline V gene (reference sequence). Unmatched junction bases numbered 8, after V lost 6 bases and J lost 0 bases. This CDR3 is 16 amino acids long. The CDR3: CASSPTGGKLNTEAFF. The CDR3 DNA reads TGTGCCAGCAGCCCCACAGGGGGCAAGCTGAACACTGAAGCTTTCTTT.

This chain joins TRBV28 and TRBJ1-1; 8 nucleotides align to TRBD1. Germline trimming cut 5 bases from V and 4 bases from J; bases unmatched to any gene: 12. The CDR3 is 16 residues long. CDR1 MDHEN and CDR2 SYDVKM come from the germline V gene. CDR3: CASSPEDRELGTEAFF. As DNA, the CDR3 is TGTGCCAGCAGTCCCGAGGACAGGGAACTGGGCACTGAAGCTTTCTTT.

The V call is TRBV6-1, the J call TRBJ2-7, with D tentatively TRBD1 (7 bases). Per germline, CDR1 MNHNS and CDR2 SASEGT. V shed 7 bases and J shed 2 bases, with 18 bases lying between them. This CDR3 has 15 amino acids. DNA of the CDR3: TGTGCCAGCACCCCGGGGGCAGGGGGAACCTACGAGCAGTACTTC. Amino acids: CASTPGAGGTYEQYF.

The chain recombines TRBV27 with TRBJ2-2, with D unclear. V was cut by 0 bases and J by 4 bases, with 6 bases left in between. This CDR3 is built from 14 residues. Germline CDR1 is MNHEY and CDR2 is SMNVEV (reference sequence). The chain's CDR3 is CASSLSAGTGELFF. CDR3 bases: TGTGCCAGCAGTTTATCCGCCGGCACCGGGGAGCTGTTTTTT.

The rearrangement joins TRBV28 to TRBJ1-1; 7 nucleotides agree with TRBD1. The germline gives CDR1 MDHEN, CDR2 SYDVKM. This CDR3 comprises 15 residues. V dropped 5 bases and J dropped 2; count of bases not matched to a gene: 8. CDR3 bases: TGTGCCAGCAGTCCCGACAGGGAAATCAACACTGAAGCTTTCTTT. It codes for CASSPDREINTEAFF.

This clonotype showed up just a few times. The chain joins TRBV5-1 to TRBJ2-7, with 7 bases lining up with TRBD1. The trim removed 0 bases at V and 2 bases at J, leaving 8 bases unmatched. The CDR3 consists of 16 residues. In germline, CDR1 is SGHRS, CDR2 YFSETQ. The CDR3 loop reads CASSLEIGTATYEQYF. The CDR3 DNA reads as TGCGCCAGCAGCTTGGAGATCGGGACAGCTACCTACGAGCAGTACTTC.

The gene calls are TRBV19 and TRBJ1-5, with D tentatively TRBD1 (6 bases). Germline V gives CDR1 LNHDA, CDR2 SQIVND (reference sequence). The germline V and J ends were trimmed by 8 bases and 0 bases, with 20 bases remaining between them. The CDR3 runs 17 residues. The chain's CDR3 is CASRWSATGYSNQPQHF. The CDR3 bases are TGTGCCAGTCGGTGGTCGGCGACAGGATATAGCAATCAGCCCCAGCATTTT.

CDR3 sequence: CASSFGERTYNQPQHF. The CDR3 bases are TGTGCCAGCAGTTTCGGAGAACGGACATACAATCAGCCCCAGCATTTT. The chain links TRBV12-3 or TRBV12-4 to TRBJ1-5; tentative D call: TRBD1 (5 bases). Trimming removed 3 bases from V and 3 bases from J, with 15 bases in between. The CDR3 consists of 16 residues.

This chain joins TRBV28 and TRBJ2-5; TRBD2 is a possible D gene (7 bases). Germline V gene data show CDR1 as MDHEN and CDR2 as SYDVKM. V was shortened by 3 bases and J by 3 bases, with 14 bases between the two germline ends. This CDR3 has 15 amino acids. CDR3 sequence (DNA): TGTGCCAGCAGTTTGATTACAGGGAGGGAAGAGACCCAGTACTTC. It is translated as CASSLITGREETQYF.

V and J are TRBV4-1 and TRBJ2-1, with D possibly TRBD1 on 6 matching bases. This CDR3 comprises 18 residues. Germline loops: CDR1 MGHRA, CDR2 YSYEKL. V lost 0 bases, J lost 1 base, and 16 bases lay in between. DNA for the CDR3: TGCGCCAGCAGCCAAGAACCCTCCCCAGGGGCTTCCTACAATGAGCAGTTCTTC. Protein product: CASSQEPSPGASYNEQFF.